The next 19 T cell receptor beta chains were all read from a single sample in a study of blood T cell repertoires in COVID-19. The method was immunoSEQ multiplex PCR; TCRdb's version includes in-frame clones alone and lacks a portion of them. The sample lists about 80,000 clones, around four fifths occurring once. Material: peripheral blood. Receptor source: a human donor in a cohort sampled during active COVID-19.

The chain uses TRBV18 and TRBJ2-2; TRBD1 is a possible D gene (6 bases). There are 16 residues in the CDR3. The ends were cut back, 4 bases at V and 6 bases at J, with 18 bases in the middle. The germline CDR1 and CDR2 sequences are KGHSH and LQKENI. The CDR3 loop reads CASSLLSTGLAGELFF. CDR3 coding DNA: TGTGCCAGCTCACTCCTGTCAACAGGGTTGGCCGGGGAGCTGTTTTTT.

This chain links TRBV28 with TRBJ2-7, with 10 bases fitting TRBD1. The CDR3 sequence is 16 residues long. V was pared by 6 bases and J by 4 bases, with 12 bases of the junction left unmatched. From germline, CDR1 is MDHEN and CDR2 SYDVKM. The CDR3 here is CASSTYRDRGLYEQYF. The CDR3 nucleotides are TGTGCCAGCAGCACCTACCGGGACAGGGGCCTATACGAGCAGTACTTC.

CDR3 in DNA: TGTGCCAGCAGCTTGATTCTCGGGACAGAGCAGTTCTTC. Protein product: CASSLILGTEQFF. The chain couples TRBV5-4 to TRBJ2-1; TRBD1 might be the D (6 bases). The CDR3 length is 13 residues. With 1 base removed from V and 10 bases from J, the gap between germline ends came to 12 bases. The germline CDR1 and CDR2 sequences are SGHNT and YYREEE (reference sequence).

The chain combines TRBV3-1 (or the pseudogene TRBV3-2) with TRBJ1-2; D is unclear. Germline V gene sequence: CDR1 LGHDT, CDR2 YNNKEL (reference sequence). The CDR3 covers 15 residues. Trimming pared 1 base from V and 1 base from J, leaving 10 bases between. The CDR3 protein is CASSQGGQNNYGYTF. The CDR3 nucleotides are TGTGCCAGCAGCCAAGGCGGGCAGAATAACTATGGCTACACCTTC.

This clone has a single count. V is TRBV6-1 and J is TRBJ1-2; 11 nucleotides line up with TRBD1. V lost 2 bases to trimming and J lost 1 base; unmatched junction nucleotides: 3. CDR1 and CDR2 from the germline V gene are MNHNS and SASEGT. This CDR3 region has 16 residues. CDR3: CASSEFGTGGNYGYTF. CDR3 DNA: TGTGCCAGCAGTGAATTTGGGACAGGGGGTAACTATGGCTACACCTTC.

CDR3 sequence (DNA): TGTGCCAGCAGTCCGGGACAGGGGTACCACAATGAGCAGTTCTTC. Its translation: CASSPGQGYHNEQFF. The genes are TRBV2 and TRBJ2-1; 10 bases align to TRBD1. The trim removed 5 bases at V and 5 bases at J, leaving 6 bases unmatched. CDR1 and CDR2 (germline): SNHLY, FYNNEI. The CDR3 sequence is 15 residues long.

The chain employs TRBV5-1 and TRBJ2-1, with TRBD2 matching over 9 bases. This CDR3 region has 14 residues. CDR1 and CDR2 (germline): SGHRS, YFSETQ. V dropped 2 bases and J dropped 5; count of bases not matched to a gene: 2. CDR3: CASSFRLADNEQFF. DNA of the CDR3: TGCGCCAGCAGCTTCCGACTAGCGGACAATGAGCAGTTCTTC.

The chain joins TRBV5-1 to TRBJ2-4; TRBD1 agrees at 10 bases. This CDR3 comprises 14 residues. In germline, CDR1 is SGHRS, CDR2 YFSETQ. V lost 2 bases and J lost 7; bases outside the gene matches: 3. CDR3 coding DNA: TGCGCCAGCAGCTTCGGACAGGGGGGGAACATTCAGTACTTC. It is translated as CASSFGQGGNIQYF.

The chain combines TRBV29-1 with TRBJ1-2, with D maybe TRBD1 (5 bases). V lost 7 bases, J lost 7 bases, and 16 bases lay in between. CDR1 and CDR2 (germline): SQVTM, ANQGSEA. The CDR3 runs to 12 residues. CDR3 nucleotide sequence: TGCAGCGCGGGGGAGGGGCGCGTTGGCTACACCTTC. Encoded protein: CSAGEGRVGYTF.

CDR3 sequence reads: CASSAGQEADTQYF. CDR3 nucleotides: TGTGCCAGCAGCGCGGGACAGGAGGCAGATACGCAGTATTTT. V is TRBV9 and J is TRBJ2-3; 8 bases agree with TRBD1. With 3 bases clipped from V and 4 bases from J, the junction kept 4 bases outside the gene matches. Germline values: CDR1 SGDLS, CDR2 YYNGEE. This CDR3 has 14 amino acids. Looking up the rest from reference TRBV9 and TRBJ2-3 gives the full variable domain: DSGVTQTPKHLITATGQRVTLRCSPRSGDLSVYWYQQSLDQGLQFLIQYYNGEERAKGNILERFSAQQFPDLHSELNLSSLELGDSALYFCASSAGQEADTQYFGPGTRLTVL.

The rearrangement joins TRBV12-3 or TRBV12-4 to TRBJ2-7; D perhaps matches TRBD1 (5 bases). The CDR3 has 13 residues. V was trimmed by 3 bases and J by 7 bases, leaving 13 bases between them. CDR3 sequence reads: CASSFRGGGEQYF. The CDR3 bases are TGTGCCAGCAGTTTTAGGGGCGGTGGGGAGCAGTACTTC.

The chain carries TRBV7-9 and TRBJ1-4; 7 bases align to TRBD1. The CDR3 covers 16 residues. Looked up from germline, CDR1 is SEHNR and CDR2 is FQNEAQ (reference sequence). Trimming at V came to 5 bases and at J to 1 base, leaving 7 bases not matched to a gene. The CDR3 region is CASSPRQGLTNEKLFF. The CDR3 DNA sequence: TGTGCCAGCAGCCCTCGACAGGGATTAACTAATGAAAAACTGTTTTTT.

The chain links TRBV4-2 to TRBJ2-5; possibly TRBD2 for D (5 bases). Germline lookup yields CDR1 LGHNA and CDR2 YNFKEQ. Trimming removed 0 bases from V and 5 bases from J, with 10 bases in between. This CDR3 region has 14 residues. CDR3 coding DNA: TGTGCCAGCAGCCAAGACAGGAGGAGGGAGACCCAGTACTTC. It codes for CASSQDRRRETQYF.

The rearrangement uses TRBV19 and TRBJ1-5, with TRBD1 identical over 8 bases. V lost 5 bases, J lost 4 bases, and 4 bases stayed unmatched. Germline V gives CDR1 LNHDA, CDR2 SQIVND (reference sequence). The CDR3 consists of 14 residues. CDR3 amino acids: CASSVTGENQPQHF. The CDR3 DNA reads as TGTGCCAGTAGTGTGACAGGGGAAAATCAGCCCCAGCATTTT.

The chain recombines TRBV5-1 with TRBJ1-6; TRBD1 agrees at 7 bases. V was pared by 2 bases and J by 8 bases, with 4 bases of the junction left unmatched. The CDR3 runs to 14 residues. CDR1 and CDR2 from the germline V gene are SGHRS and YFSETQ. The CDR3 nucleotides are TGCGCCAGCAGCTTCAGGGGGGTAGATTCACCCCTCCACTTT. The encoded protein is CASSFRGVDSPLHF.

This rearrangement joins TRBV5-1 to TRBJ2-5; 9 bases match TRBD2. The CDR3 length is 17 residues. The germline V gene has CDR1 SGHRS and CDR2 YFSETQ. J gave up 5 bases and V 0 bases, and 11 bases lay outside the gene matches. DNA of the CDR3: TGCGCCAGCAGCTTGGAGGCGGGGGGGCTTGCTAGGGAGACCCAGTACTTC. Translated, it gives CASSLEAGGLARETQYF. Combining the CDR3 with reference TRBV5-1 and TRBJ2-5 gives the whole variable domain KAGVTQTPRYLIKTRGQQVTLSCSPISGHRSVSWYQQTPGQGLQFLFEYFSETQRNKGNFPGRFSGRQFSNSRSEMNVSTLELGDSALYLCASSLEAGGLARETQYFGPGTRLLVL.

This sequence joins TRBV21-1 and TRBJ1-4; TRBD1, the D gene given by the table, was not confirmed from the DNA. TRBV21-1 is marked as a pseudogene. This CDR3 region has 16 residues. CDR3 bases: TGTGCCAGCAGCAAGGGACAGGGGGCAAAGGGTGAAAAACTGTTTTTT. Amino acid sequence: CASSKGQGAKGEKLFF.

The chain recombines TRBV7-8 with TRBJ2-1; TRBD2 matches at 9 bases. The CDR3 is made up of 17 amino acids. V lost 1 base to trimming and J lost 2 bases; unmatched junction nucleotides: 6. From germline, CDR1 is SGHVS and CDR2 FQNEAQ. The CDR3 sequence: CASSLGGTSPPYNEQFF. Written as DNA, the CDR3 is TGTGCCAGCAGCTTAGGGGGGACTAGCCCCCCCTACAATGAGCAGTTCTTC. Full variable domain (outside the CDR3, taken from reference TRBV7-8 and TRBJ2-1): GAGVSQSPRYKVAKRGQDVALRCDPISGHVSLFWYQQALGQGPEFLTYFQNEAQLDKSGLPSDRFFAERPEGSVSTLKIQRTQQEDSAVYLCASSLGGTSPPYNEQFFGPGTRLTVL.

This clone was picked up a small number of times. The rearrangement uses TRBV9 and TRBJ2-5; maybe TRBD2 (5 bases). V was clipped by 0 bases and J by 4 bases, with 13 bases between them. The CDR3 sequence is 15 residues long. From germline, CDR1 is SGDLS and CDR2 YYNGEE. In DNA form, the CDR3 reads TGTGCCAGCAGCGTAGCTACCGGGGAAGGAGAGACCCAGTACTTC. The encoded protein is CASSVATGEGETQYF.